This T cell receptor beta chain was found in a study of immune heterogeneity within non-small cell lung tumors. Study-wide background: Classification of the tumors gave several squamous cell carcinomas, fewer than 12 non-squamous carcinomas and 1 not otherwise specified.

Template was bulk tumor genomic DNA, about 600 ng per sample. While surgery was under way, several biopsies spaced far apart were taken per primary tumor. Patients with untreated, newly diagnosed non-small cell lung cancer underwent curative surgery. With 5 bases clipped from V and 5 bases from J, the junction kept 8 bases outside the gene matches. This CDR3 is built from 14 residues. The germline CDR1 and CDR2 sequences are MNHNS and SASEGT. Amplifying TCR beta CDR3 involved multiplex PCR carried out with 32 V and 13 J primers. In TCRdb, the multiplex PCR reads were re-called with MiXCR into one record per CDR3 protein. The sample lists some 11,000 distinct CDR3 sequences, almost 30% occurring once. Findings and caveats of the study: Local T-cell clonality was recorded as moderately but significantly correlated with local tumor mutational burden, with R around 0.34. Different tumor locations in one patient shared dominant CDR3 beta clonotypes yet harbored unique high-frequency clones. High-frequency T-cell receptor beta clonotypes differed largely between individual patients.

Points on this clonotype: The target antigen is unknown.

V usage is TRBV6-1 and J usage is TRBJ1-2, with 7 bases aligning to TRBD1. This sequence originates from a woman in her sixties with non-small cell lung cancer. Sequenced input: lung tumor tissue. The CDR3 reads CASSQDRASYGYTF. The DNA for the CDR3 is TGTGCCAGCAGTCAAGACAGGGCCTCATATGGCTACACCTTC.